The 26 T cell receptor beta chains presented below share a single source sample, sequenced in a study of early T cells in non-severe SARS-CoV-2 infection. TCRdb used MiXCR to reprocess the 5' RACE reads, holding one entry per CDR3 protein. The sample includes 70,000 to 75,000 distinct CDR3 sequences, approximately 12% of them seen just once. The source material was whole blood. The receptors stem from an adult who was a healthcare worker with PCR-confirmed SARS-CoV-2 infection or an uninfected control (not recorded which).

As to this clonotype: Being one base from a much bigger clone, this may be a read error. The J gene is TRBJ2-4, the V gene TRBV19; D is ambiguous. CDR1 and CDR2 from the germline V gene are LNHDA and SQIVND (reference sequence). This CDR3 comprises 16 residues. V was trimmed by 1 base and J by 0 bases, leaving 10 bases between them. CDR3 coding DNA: TGTGCCAGTAGTATAGGTCGGTCGATAGCCAAAAACATTCAGTACTTC. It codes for CASSIGRSIAKNIQYF.

CDR3 sequence: CASSPTTGLHEQYF. CDR3 coding DNA: TGTGCCAGTAGTCCGACGACAGGACTCCACGAGCAGTACTTC. The chain carries TRBV19 and TRBJ2-7; weak D call: TRBD1 (6 bases). Per germline, CDR1 LNHDA and CDR2 SQIVND (reference sequence). V lost 5 bases to trimming and J lost 5 bases, with 16 bases between them. CDR3 length equals 14 residues. Supplemented by reference TRBV19 and TRBJ2-7, the full variable domain reads DGGITQSPKYLFRKEGQNVTLSCEQNLNHDAMYWYRQDPGQGLRLIYYSQIVNDFQKGDIAEGYSVSREKKESFPLTVTSAQKNPTAFYLCASSPTTGLHEQYFGPGTRLTVT.

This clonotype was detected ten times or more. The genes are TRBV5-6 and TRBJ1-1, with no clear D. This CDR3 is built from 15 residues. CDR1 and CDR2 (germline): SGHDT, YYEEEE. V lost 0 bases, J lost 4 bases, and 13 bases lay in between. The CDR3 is CASSLVGDLGTEAFF. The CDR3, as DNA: TGTGCCAGCAGCTTGGTGGGAGACTTGGGCACTGAAGCTTTCTTT.

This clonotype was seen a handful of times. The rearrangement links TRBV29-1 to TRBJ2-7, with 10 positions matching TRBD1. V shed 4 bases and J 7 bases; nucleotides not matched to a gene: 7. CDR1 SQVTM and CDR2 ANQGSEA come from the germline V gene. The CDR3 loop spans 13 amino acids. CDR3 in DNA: TGCAGCGTTGTACGACAGGGGGCGCGGGAGCAGTACTTC. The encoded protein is CSVVRQGAREQYF.

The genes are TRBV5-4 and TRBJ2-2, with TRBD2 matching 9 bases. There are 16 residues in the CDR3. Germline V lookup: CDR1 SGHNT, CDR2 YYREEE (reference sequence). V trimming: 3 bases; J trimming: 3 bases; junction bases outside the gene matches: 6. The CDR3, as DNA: TGTGCCAGCAGCTCTTTAGCGGGGGACCACACCGGGGAGCTGTTTTTT. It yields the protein CASSSLAGDHTGELFF.

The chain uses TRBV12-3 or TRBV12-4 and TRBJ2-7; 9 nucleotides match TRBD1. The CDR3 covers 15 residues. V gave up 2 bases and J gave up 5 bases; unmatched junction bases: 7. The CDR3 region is CASSLYGQGTHEQYF. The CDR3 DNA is TGTGCCAGCAGTTTATACGGACAGGGGACCCACGAGCAGTACTTC.

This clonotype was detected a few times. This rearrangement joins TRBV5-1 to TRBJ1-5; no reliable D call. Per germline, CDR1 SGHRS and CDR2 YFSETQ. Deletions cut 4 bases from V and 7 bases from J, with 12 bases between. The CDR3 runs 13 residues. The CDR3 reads CASSLEVGQPQHF. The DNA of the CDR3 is TGCGCCAGCAGCCTGGAGGTCGGGCAGCCCCAGCATTTT.

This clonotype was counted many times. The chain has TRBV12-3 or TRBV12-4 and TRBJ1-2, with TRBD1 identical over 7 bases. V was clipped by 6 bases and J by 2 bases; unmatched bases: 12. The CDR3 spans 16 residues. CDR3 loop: CASSHTWTGQNYGYTF. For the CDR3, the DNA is TGTGCCAGCAGCCATACATGGACAGGCCAGAACTATGGCTACACCTTC.

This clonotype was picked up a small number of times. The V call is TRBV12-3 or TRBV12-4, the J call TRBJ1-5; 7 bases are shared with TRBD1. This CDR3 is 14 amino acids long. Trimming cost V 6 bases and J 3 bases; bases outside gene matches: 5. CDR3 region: CASSPTGTNQPQHF. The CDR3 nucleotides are TGTGCCAGCAGCCCGACAGGGACCAATCAGCCCCAGCATTTT.

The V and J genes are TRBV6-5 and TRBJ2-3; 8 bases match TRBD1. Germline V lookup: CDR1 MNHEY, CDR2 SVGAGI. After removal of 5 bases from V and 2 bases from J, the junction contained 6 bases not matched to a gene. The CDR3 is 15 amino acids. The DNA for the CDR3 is TGTGCCAGCAGTAGAGACAGGGGATCCACAGATACGCAGTATTTT. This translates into CASSRDRGSTDTQYF.

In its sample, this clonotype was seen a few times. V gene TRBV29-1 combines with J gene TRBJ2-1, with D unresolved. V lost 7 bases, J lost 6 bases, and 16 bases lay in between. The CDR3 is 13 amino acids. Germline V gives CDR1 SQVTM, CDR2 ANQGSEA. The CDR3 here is CSDVWGTGNEQFF. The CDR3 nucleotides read TGCAGCGACGTTTGGGGTACTGGCAATGAGCAGTTCTTC.

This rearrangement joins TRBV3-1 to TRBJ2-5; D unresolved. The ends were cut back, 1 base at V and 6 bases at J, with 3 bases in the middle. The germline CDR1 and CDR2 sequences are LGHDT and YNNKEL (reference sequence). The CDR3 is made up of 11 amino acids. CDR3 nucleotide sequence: TGTGCCAGCAGCCAAGCCCAGACCCAGTACTTC. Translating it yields CASSQAQTQYF.

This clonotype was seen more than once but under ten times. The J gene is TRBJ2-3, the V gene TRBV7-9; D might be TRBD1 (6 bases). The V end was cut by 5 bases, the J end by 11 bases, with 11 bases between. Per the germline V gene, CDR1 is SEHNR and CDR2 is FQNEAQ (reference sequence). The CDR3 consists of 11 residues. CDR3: CASSAQGQQYF. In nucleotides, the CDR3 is TGTGCCAGCAGCGCCCAGGGACAGCAGTATTTT. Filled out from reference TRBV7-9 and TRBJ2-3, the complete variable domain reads DTGVSQNPRHKITKRGQNVTFRCDPISEHNRLYWYRQTLGQGPEFLTYFQNEAQLEKSRLLSDRFSAERPKGSFSTLEIQRTEQGDSAMYLCASSAQGQQYFGPGTRLTVL.

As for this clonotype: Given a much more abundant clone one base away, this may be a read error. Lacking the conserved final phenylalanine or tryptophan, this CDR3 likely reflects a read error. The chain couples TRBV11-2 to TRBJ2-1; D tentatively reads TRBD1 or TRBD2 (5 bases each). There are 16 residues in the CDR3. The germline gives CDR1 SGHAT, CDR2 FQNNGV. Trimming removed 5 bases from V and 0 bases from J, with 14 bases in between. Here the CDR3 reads CASSPGTLVSYNEQFS. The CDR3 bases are TGTGCCAGCAGCCCTGGGACGTTGGTCTCCTACAATGAGCAGTTCTCC.

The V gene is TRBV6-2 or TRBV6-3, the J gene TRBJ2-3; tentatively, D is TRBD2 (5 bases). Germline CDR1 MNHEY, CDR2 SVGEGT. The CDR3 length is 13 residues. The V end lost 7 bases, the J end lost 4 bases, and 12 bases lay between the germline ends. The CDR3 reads CASNERAADTQYF. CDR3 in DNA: TGTGCCAGCAATGAGAGGGCGGCAGATACGCAGTATTTT.

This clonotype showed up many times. The CDR3: CASSLWTGGNEQFF. CDR3 coding DNA: TGTGCCAGCAGCTTATGGACAGGGGGCAATGAGCAGTTCTTC. This chain connects TRBV9 to TRBJ2-1, with 10 bases that match TRBD1. This CDR3 is built from 14 residues. Trimming at V came to 4 bases and at J to 6 bases, leaving 4 bases not matched to a gene. Germline assignment: CDR1 SGDLS and CDR2 YYNGEE.

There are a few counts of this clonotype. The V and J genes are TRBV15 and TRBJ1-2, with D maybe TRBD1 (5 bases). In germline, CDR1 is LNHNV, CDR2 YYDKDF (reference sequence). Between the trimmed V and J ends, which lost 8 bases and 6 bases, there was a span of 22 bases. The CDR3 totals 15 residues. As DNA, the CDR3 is TGTGCCACCTCTCCGGGGGTCTTGAAGGAAGATGGCTACACCTTC. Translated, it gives CATSPGVLKEDGYTF.

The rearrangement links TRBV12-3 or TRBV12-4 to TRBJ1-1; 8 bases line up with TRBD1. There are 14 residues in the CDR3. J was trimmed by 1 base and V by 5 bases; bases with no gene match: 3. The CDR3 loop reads CASSLGQANTEAFF. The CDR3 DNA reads TGTGCCAGCAGTCTGGGACAGGCGAACACTGAAGCTTTCTTT.

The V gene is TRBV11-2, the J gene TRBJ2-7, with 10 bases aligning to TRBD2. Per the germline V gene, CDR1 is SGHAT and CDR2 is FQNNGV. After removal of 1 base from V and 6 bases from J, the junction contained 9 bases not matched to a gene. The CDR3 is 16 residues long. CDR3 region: CASSLGGLAGVGEQYF. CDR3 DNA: TGTGCCAGCAGCTTAGGGGGGCTAGCGGGAGTGGGCGAGCAGTACTTC.

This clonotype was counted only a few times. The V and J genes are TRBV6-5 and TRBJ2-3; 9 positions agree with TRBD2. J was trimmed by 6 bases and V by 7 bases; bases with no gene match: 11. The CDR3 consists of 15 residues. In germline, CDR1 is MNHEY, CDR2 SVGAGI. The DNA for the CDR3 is TGTGCCAGCAACCCACTAAGCGGGAGGCCCGATACGCAGTATTTT. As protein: CASNPLSGRPDTQYF.

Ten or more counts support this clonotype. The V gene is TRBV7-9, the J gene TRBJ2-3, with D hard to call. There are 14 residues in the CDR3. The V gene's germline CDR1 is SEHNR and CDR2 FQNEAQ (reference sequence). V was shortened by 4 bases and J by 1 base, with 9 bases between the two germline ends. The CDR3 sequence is CASSSSTGTDTQYF. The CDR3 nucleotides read TGTGCCAGCAGCTCCAGCACCGGCACAGATACGCAGTATTTT. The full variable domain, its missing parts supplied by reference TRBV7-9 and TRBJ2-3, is DTGVSQNPRHKITKRGQNVTFRCDPISEHNRLYWYRQTLGQGPEFLTYFQNEAQLEKSRLLSDRFSAERPKGSFSTLEIQRTEQGDSAMYLCASSSSTGTDTQYFGPGTRLTVL.

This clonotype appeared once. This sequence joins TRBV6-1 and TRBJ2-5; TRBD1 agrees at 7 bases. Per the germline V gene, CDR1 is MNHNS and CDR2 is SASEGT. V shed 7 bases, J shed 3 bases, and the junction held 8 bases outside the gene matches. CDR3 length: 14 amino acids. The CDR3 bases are TGTGCCAGCAAGCTTGGGGGACAGAAAGAGACCCAGTACTTC. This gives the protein CASKLGGQKETQYF.

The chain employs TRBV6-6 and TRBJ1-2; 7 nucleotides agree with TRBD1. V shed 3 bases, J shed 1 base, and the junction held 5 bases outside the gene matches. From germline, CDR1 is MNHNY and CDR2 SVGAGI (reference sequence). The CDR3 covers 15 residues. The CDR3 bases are TGTGCCAGCAGTTATCCGGGACAGCGTAACTATGGCTACACCTTC. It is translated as CASSYPGQRNYGYTF.

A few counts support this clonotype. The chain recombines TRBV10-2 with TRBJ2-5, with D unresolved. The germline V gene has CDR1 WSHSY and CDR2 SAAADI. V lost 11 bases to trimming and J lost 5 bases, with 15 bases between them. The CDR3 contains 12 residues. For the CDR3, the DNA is TGCGCCTCCTCCCGTCGCGCCGAGACCCAGTACTTC. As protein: CASSRRAETQYF.

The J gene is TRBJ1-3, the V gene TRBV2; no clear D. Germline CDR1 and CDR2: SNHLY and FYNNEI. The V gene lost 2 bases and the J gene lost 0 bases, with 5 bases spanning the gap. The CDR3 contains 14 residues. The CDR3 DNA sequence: TGTGCCAGCAGTGAATCGCTCTCTGGAAACACCATATATTTT. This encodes CASSESLSGNTIYF. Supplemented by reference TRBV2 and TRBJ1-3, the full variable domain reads EPEVTQTPSHQVTQMGQEVILRCVPISNHLYFYWYRQILGQKVEFLVSFYNNEISEKSEIFDDQFSVERPDGSNFTLKIRSTKLEDSAMYFCASSESLSGNTIYFGEGSWLTVV.

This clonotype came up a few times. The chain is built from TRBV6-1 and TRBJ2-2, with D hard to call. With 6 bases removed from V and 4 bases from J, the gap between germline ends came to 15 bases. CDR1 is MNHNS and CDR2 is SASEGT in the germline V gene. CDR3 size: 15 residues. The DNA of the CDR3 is TGTGCCAGCAGACCCAGTCCCTCGAGCACCGGGGAGCTGTTTTTT. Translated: CASRPSPSSTGELFF.